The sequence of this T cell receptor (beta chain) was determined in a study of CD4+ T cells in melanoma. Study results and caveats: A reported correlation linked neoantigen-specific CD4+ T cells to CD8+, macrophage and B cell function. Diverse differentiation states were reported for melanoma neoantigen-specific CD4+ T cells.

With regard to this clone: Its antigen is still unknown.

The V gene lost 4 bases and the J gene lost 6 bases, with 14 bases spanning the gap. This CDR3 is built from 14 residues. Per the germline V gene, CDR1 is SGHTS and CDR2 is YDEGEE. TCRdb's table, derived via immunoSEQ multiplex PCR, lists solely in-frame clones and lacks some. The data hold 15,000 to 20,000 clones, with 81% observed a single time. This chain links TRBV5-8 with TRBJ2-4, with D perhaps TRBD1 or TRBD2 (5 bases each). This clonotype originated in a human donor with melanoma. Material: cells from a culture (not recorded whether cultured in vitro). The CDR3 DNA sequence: TGTGCCAGCAGCCCTTACCCGGGGCCAAACATTCAGTACTTC. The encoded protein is CASSPYPGPNIQYF.